These 14 T cell receptor beta chains share one sample of origin, sequenced in a study of T cells in Graves' hyperthyroidism and ophthalmopathy (dated 2019 in TCRdb). Preparation of the library involved multiplex PCR. Instrument used: Illumina HiSeq 2000. Amplification of TCR beta CDR3 regions was carried out from RNA transcripts. For the first round of RT-PCR on the TCR CDR3, the HTBI primer set was used together with the Qiagen OneStep RT-PCR kit. Using fastp at Q25 and MiXCR, TCRdb reprocessed the public reads and kept productive beta chains. Rows matching on CDR3 protein sequence are summarized as one entry with the most common DNA and genes. A total of roughly 660,000 distinct CDR3 sequences appear in this sample, approximately 15% of them only once. About 16% of the sample goes to the ten largest clones. Material: blood. These receptors all stem from a man aged 45-65 years with Graves' hyperthyroidism.

The rearrangement uses TRBV2 and TRBJ2-4, with 8 nucleotides matching TRBD1. The CDR3 spans 13 residues. Losses at the gene ends were 1 base for V and 15 bases for J; bases not matched to a gene: 8. Per the germline V gene, CDR1 is SNHLY and CDR2 is FYNNEI. CDR3 protein: CASSEGQGSNSYF. DNA for the CDR3: TGTGCCAGCAGTGAAGGACAGGGGAGTAATTCGTACTTC.

The chain uses TRBV7-8 and TRBJ2-3, with a tentative D call TRBD1 (5 bases). The CDR3 contains 18 residues. V dropped 5 bases and J dropped 3 bases, with 24 bases sitting between them. CDR1 is SGHVS and CDR2 is FQNEAQ in the germline V gene. The DNA for the CDR3 is TGTGCCAGCAGCCAACTCCCATCCCAGGGATCCACGACAGATACGCAGTATTTT. Its translation is CASSQLPSQGSTTDTQYF.

Ten or more counts support this clonotype. The rearrangement uses TRBV4-1 and TRBJ1-1, with 9 bases matching TRBD1. Germline CDR1 MGHRA, CDR2 YSYEKL. V was pared by 1 base and J by 1 base, with 1 base of the junction left unmatched. This CDR3 has 15 residues. CDR3 sequence reads: CASSQGTGENTEAFF. The CDR3 nucleotides read TGCGCCAGCAGCCAAGGGACAGGGGAGAACACTGAAGCTTTCTTT.

This rearrangement joins TRBV2 to TRBJ2-7, with D unclear. Germline CDR1 is SNHLY and CDR2 is FYNNEI. With 8 bases removed from V and 7 bases from J, the gap between germline ends came to 18 bases. The CDR3 consists of 13 residues. In DNA, the CDR3 is TGTGCCAGCTTCCAGGTGATGGTGAGGGAGCAGTACTTC. Amino acids: CASFQVMVREQYF.

Regarding this clonotype: Being one base from a much bigger clone, this may be a read error. CDR3 DNA sequence: TGTGCCAGCAGCTTGTATAGGATGAACACTGAAGCTTTATTT. It specifies CASSLYRMNTEALF. The chain has TRBV7-2 and TRBJ1-1; D remains unclear. Germline CDR1 SGHTA, CDR2 FQGNSA. CDR3 length equals 14 residues.

This chain connects TRBV6-2 or TRBV6-3 to TRBJ2-7; D remains unclear. Germline V lookup: CDR1 MNHEY, CDR2 SVGEGT. V lost 0 bases to trimming and J lost 6 bases, with 9 bases between them. The CDR3 is 13 residues long. CDR3 DNA: TGTGCCAGCAGTTACTCAGCAGGATTCGAGCAGTACTTC. Translating it yields CASSYSAGFEQYF.

This clonotype was detected a few times. The V call is TRBV20-1, the J call TRBJ2-3; 10 nucleotides line up with TRBD2. Germline V gene sequence: CDR1 DFQATT, CDR2 SNEGSKA (reference sequence). The CDR3 contains 18 residues. V was pared by 5 bases and J by 2 bases, with 16 bases of the junction left unmatched. The CDR3 sequence: CSAPLRPPSGSSTDTQYF. The CDR3 coding sequence is TGCAGTGCTCCACTAAGACCACCTAGCGGGAGTTCCACAGATACGCAGTATTTT.

The sample holds a few counts of this clonotype. The genes are TRBV5-1 and TRBJ2-3, with 7 bases matching TRBD2. V was pared by 0 bases and J by 2 bases, with 6 bases of the junction left unmatched. Germline-derived CDR1 and CDR2 are SGHRS and YFSETQ. This CDR3 is 16 amino acids long. The DNA of the CDR3 is TGCGCCAGCAGCTTGGTATCTAGCGGATACACAGATACGCAGTATTTT. Translation: CASSLVSSGYTDTQYF.

V is TRBV19 and J is TRBJ1-1; D unresolved. The CDR3 is made up of 13 amino acids. Trimming shortened V by 1 base and J by 3 bases, and 6 bases separated the two germline ends. Germline CDR1 is LNHDA and CDR2 is SQIVND (reference sequence). CDR3 nucleotides: TGTGCCAGTAGTATAGCGGGATACACTGAAGCTTTCTTT. Translation: CASSIAGYTEAFF.

This clonotype has at least ten counts. The V and J genes are TRBV24-1 and TRBJ2-3; D gene uncertain. The CDR3 is 15 residues long. Germline CDR1 KGHDR, CDR2 SFDVKD. The germline V and J ends were trimmed by 5 bases and 6 bases, with 17 bases remaining between them. The CDR3 loop reads CATSVGRAFADTQYF. The DNA of the CDR3 is TGTGCCACCAGTGTCGGCAGAGCATTTGCGGATACGCAGTATTTT.

This chain uses TRBV20-1 with TRBJ2-7, with TRBD2 as a possible D gene (8 bases). Trimming removed 6 bases from V and 0 bases from J, with 24 bases in between. Germline CDR1 is DFQATT and CDR2 is SNEGSKA (reference sequence). This CDR3 is 17 amino acids long. CDR3 amino acids: CSATGQATSGGSYEQYF. The CDR3, as DNA: TGCAGTGCAACCGGACAGGCTACAAGCGGGGGCTCCTACGAGCAGTACTTC.

A remark on this clonotype: A junction boundary mismatches the germline segment, possibly from a read error. The rearrangement uses TRBV20-1 and TRBJ2-3; D not certain. Germline-derived CDR1 and CDR2 are DFQATT and SNEGSKA (reference sequence). The CDR3 sequence is 13 residues long. CDR3 sequence: CSARTDPTDTEYF. The CDR3 DNA reads TGCAGTGCCAGGACGGACCCCACAGATACGGAGTATTTT.

To note about this clonotype: Given a much more abundant clone one base away, this may be a read error. The chain uses TRBV7-2 and TRBJ2-5; either TRBD1 or TRBD2 may supply D (5 bases each). The CDR3 runs to 14 residues. Per the germline V gene, CDR1 is SGHTA and CDR2 is FQGNSA. The CDR3 sequence is CASSLAGVQETQCF. CDR3 sequence (DNA): TGTGCCAGCAGCTTAGCGGGGGTCCAAGAGACCCAGTGCTTC.

The rearrangement uses TRBV4-2 and TRBJ2-2; D is unresolved. Trimming shortened V by 0 bases and J by 8 bases, and 7 bases separated the two germline ends. From germline, CDR1 is LGHNA and CDR2 YNFKEQ. This CDR3 has 13 residues. The CDR3, as DNA: TGTGCCAGCAGCCAAGACGGACCGGGGGAGCTGTTTTTT. Amino acid sequence: CASSQDGPGELFF.